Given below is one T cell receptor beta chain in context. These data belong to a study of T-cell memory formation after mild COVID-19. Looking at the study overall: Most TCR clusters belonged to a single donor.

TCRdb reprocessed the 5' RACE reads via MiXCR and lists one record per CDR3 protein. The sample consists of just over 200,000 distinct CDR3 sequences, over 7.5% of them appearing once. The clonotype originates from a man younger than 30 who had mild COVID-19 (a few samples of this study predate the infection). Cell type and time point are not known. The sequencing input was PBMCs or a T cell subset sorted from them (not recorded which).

The CDR3 region is CASSFSRGHYYGYTF. CDR3 nucleotides: TGCGCCAGCAGCTTTAGCAGGGGGCACTACTATGGCTACACCTTC. J is TRBJ1-2 and V is TRBV5-1, with 8 bases matching TRBD1. The V gene's germline CDR1 is SGHRS and CDR2 YFSETQ. V lost 2 bases to trimming and J lost 3 bases; unmatched junction nucleotides: 6. This CDR3 is built from 15 residues.